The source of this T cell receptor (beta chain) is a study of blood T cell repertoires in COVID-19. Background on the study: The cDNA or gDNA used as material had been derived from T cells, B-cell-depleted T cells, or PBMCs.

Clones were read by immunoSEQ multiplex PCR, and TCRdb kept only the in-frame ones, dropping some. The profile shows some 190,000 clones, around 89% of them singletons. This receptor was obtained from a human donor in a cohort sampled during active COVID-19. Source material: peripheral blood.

The CDR3 spells CASSLASSGSWNSPLHF. The CDR3 DNA reads TGTGCCAGCAGTTTAGCCTCCAGCGGGTCGTGGAATTCACCCCTCCACTTT. The rearrangement joins TRBV27 to TRBJ1-6; D unclear. V was trimmed by 2 bases and J by 7 bases, leaving 18 bases between them. CDR3 length: 17 amino acids. In germline, CDR1 is MNHEY, CDR2 SMNVEV (reference sequence).